Listed here is a single T cell receptor beta chain. Its antigen is as yet unknown. The source of the sample is a study of monozygotic twins with inflammatory bowel disease. After re-calling the 5' RACE reads, TCRdb lists one entry per CDR3 protein, DNA absent. The repertoire table contains under 130,000 distinct CDR3 sequences. Regarding the study as a whole: Evidence failed to back one strong IBD-linked signal or clonotype. Healthy twins shared more clonotypes with others than IBD patients, most markedly active ones. Inverse Simpson values showed less TCRbeta diversity in IBD patients than in their healthy co-twins.

Germline CDR1 LNHDA, CDR2 SQIVND (reference sequence). The CDR3 sequence is 15 residues long. This TCR was sampled from a human donor with ulcerative colitis or Crohn's disease, or a healthy co-twin of an affected twin (not recorded which). Source material: blood. This chain uses TRBV19 with TRBJ2-1; without DNA, the TCRdb call of TRBD1 cannot be checked. The CDR3 spells CASSTRDKRGNEQFF.